The 5 T cell receptor beta chains reported below all come from one sample, sequenced in a study of shared clonotypes between healthy human individuals. Assay used: immunoSEQ multiplex PCR; TCRdb lists only in-frame clones, some missing. This table holds about 960,000 clones, roughly 72% found once. The specimen was memory CD4+ T cells sorted from blood. Subset described: CD45RA-negative fraction. These TCRs come from a man younger than 30 in good health.

The chain couples TRBV2 to TRBJ2-5; 9 positions match TRBD2. This CDR3 is 16 amino acids long. Trimming at V came to 7 bases and at J to 2 bases, leaving 11 bases not matched to a gene. Germline CDR1 is SNHLY and CDR2 is FYNNEI. The CDR3: CASNSSPAGGQETQYF. CDR3 in DNA: TGTGCCAGCAACTCCTCCCCAGCGGGGGGACAAGAGACCCAGTACTTC. The full variable domain, rest sourced from reference TRBV2 and TRBJ2-5, is EPEVTQTPSHQVTQMGQEVILRCVPISNHLYFYWYRQILGQKVEFLVSFYNNEISEKSEIFDDQFSVERPDGSNFTLKIRSTKLEDSAMYFCASNSSPAGGQETQYFGPGTRLLVL.

The chain is built from TRBV6-5 and TRBJ1-6, with 11 bases fitting TRBD1. V was clipped by 7 bases and J by 8 bases; unmatched bases: 7. The length of the CDR3 is 15 residues. CDR1 is MNHEY, CDR2 SVGAGI, per germline. CDR3 coding DNA: TGTGCCAGCACCATAGGGACAGGGGGTCATTCACCCCTCCACTTT. This translates into CASTIGTGGHSPLHF.

This chain uses TRBV19 with TRBJ1-1, with D uncertain. Per germline, CDR1 LNHDA and CDR2 SQIVND (reference sequence). Trimming removed 3 bases from V and 7 bases from J, with 9 bases in between. The CDR3 contains 12 residues. This CDR3 reads CASSIRGLEAFF. In DNA form, the CDR3 reads TGTGCCAGTAGTATCCGCGGCCTTGAAGCTTTCTTT.

The chain employs TRBV19 and TRBJ1-1; D perhaps matches TRBD1 (6 bases). Germline CDR1 and CDR2: LNHDA and SQIVND (reference sequence). The CDR3 has 16 amino acids. The V end was cut by 4 bases, the J end by 5 bases, with 20 bases between. The CDR3, as DNA: TGTGCCAGTAGTACACTTTGGGGGGCGGTCGGGACTGAAGCTTTCTTT. Its translation: CASSTLWGAVGTEAFF.

The rearrangement uses TRBV19 and TRBJ1-5; 8 bases fit TRBD1. The CDR3 covers 14 residues. The V gene end was trimmed by 6 bases and the J gene end by 9 bases; junction bases not matched to a gene: 10. CDR1 is LNHDA, CDR2 SQIVND, per germline (reference sequence). Written as DNA, the CDR3 is TGTGCCAGTAGGGGGGATGGACAGGGCATGCCCCAGCATTTT. Translation gives CASRGDGQGMPQHF.